Listed here are 8 T cell receptor beta chains from one sample, sequenced in a study of T cells after yellow fever vaccination. A single record per CDR3 protein comes from TCRdb applying MiXCR to the 5' RACE reads. The sample lists about 400,000 distinct CDR3 sequences; approximately 10% were seen once. The sequences come from PBMCs, collected on the day of the first yellow fever vaccination. These receptors all come from a man between 18 and 29 years old who received the YFV17D yellow fever vaccine.

The table lists this clonotype with a few counts. CDR3 DNA sequence: TGTGCCAGCAGTTTGTGGCAGGGGAACTATGGCTACACCTTC. Amino acids: CASSLWQGNYGYTF. The rearrangement links TRBV12-3 or TRBV12-4 to TRBJ1-2, with D maybe TRBD1 (6 bases). V was pared by 3 bases and J by 2 bases, with 10 bases between. This CDR3 contains 14 residues.

The V and J genes are TRBV4-3 and TRBJ1-5; 7 bases align to TRBD1. Trimming removed 0 bases from V and 7 bases from J; junction bases left unmatched: 12. In germline, CDR1 is LGHNA, CDR2 YSLEER. CDR3 length equals 17 residues. The CDR3 here is CASSQDIWKGAAQPQHF. Here the CDR3 DNA reads TGCGCCAGCAGCCAAGATATTTGGAAGGGGGCCGCACAGCCCCAGCATTTT.

This clonotype was recorded a few times. This chain connects TRBV20-1 to TRBJ2-7; D gene unclear. This CDR3 comprises 13 residues. The V gene lost 3 bases and the J gene lost 3 bases, with 12 bases spanning the gap. Per germline, CDR1 DFQATT and CDR2 SNEGSKA (reference sequence). The CDR3 coding sequence is TGCAGTGCTAGGGCAGGTGGAATCTACGAGCAGTACTTC. It codes for CSARAGGIYEQYF.

This clonotype was detected a few times. The J gene is TRBJ2-5, the V gene TRBV5-1, with D perhaps given as TRBD1 or TRBD2 (6 bases each). The CDR3 spans 14 residues. With 2 bases removed from V and 5 bases from J, the gap between germline ends came to 13 bases. Germline V gene data show CDR1 as SGHRS and CDR2 as YFSETQ. CDR3: CASSFGGTAETQYF. CDR3 DNA: TGCGCCAGCAGCTTCGGGGGCACTGCGGAGACCCAGTACTTC.

This clonotype showed up just a few times. The gene calls are TRBV5-1 and TRBJ1-2; 7 nucleotides agree with TRBD1. CDR3 size: 13 residues. V dropped 4 bases and J dropped 7; count of bases not matched to a gene: 7. Germline V gene data show CDR1 as SGHRS and CDR2 as YFSETQ. The CDR3 is CASSETGSGGYTF. In nucleotides, the CDR3 is TGCGCCAGCAGCGAGACAGGGTCCGGTGGCTACACCTTC. The full variable domain, with the rest looked up from reference TRBV5-1 and TRBJ1-2, is KAGVTQTPRYLIKTRGQQVTLSCSPISGHRSVSWYQQTPGQGLQFLFEYFSETQRNKGNFPGRFSGRQFSNSRSEMNVSTLELGDSALYLCASSETGSGGYTFGSGTRLTVV.

This clonotype has more than one count but fewer than ten. The chain has TRBV5-1 and TRBJ2-3; 9 bases map to TRBD2. Germline CDR1 SGHRS, CDR2 YFSETQ. J lost 5 bases, V lost 1 base, and 8 bases had no gene match. CDR3 length: 16 amino acids. CDR3 nucleotide sequence: TGCGCCAGCAGCTTGTTAGCGGGGGACCCTGGAGATACGCAGTATTTT. Residues: CASSLLAGDPGDTQYF.

There are a few counts of this clonotype. A read error may be the cause here, since a much bigger clone is one base away. CDR3 residues: CASSFHTGELFF. For the CDR3, the DNA is TGTGCCAGCAGCTTTCACACCGGGGAGCTGTTTTTT. The V gene is TRBV7-2, the J gene TRBJ2-2, with D hard to call. This CDR3 is 12 amino acids long. Germline V gene lookup returns CDR1 SGHTA and CDR2 FQGNSA. Trimming cost V 3 bases and J 3 bases, with 2 bases left between them.

The genes are TRBV20-1 and TRBJ2-4, with TRBD2 as a possible D gene (5 bases). CDR1 is DFQATT, CDR2 SNEGSKA, per germline (reference sequence). The length of the CDR3 is 14 residues. Trimming shortened V by 5 bases and J by 0 bases, and 11 bases separated the two germline ends. CDR3 amino acids: CSAEYGIAKNIQYF. CDR3 nucleotide sequence: TGCAGTGCTGAGTACGGGATAGCCAAAAACATTCAGTACTTC.